The 24 T cell receptor beta chains below were found in one sample sequenced in a study of cytomegalovirus exposure and HLA in healthy donors. 60 Vbeta and 13 Jbeta primers were used in PCR. Sequencing was performed with immunoSEQ multiplex PCR; in TCRdb, only in-frame clones are kept and a portion is missing. The sample holds some 95,000 clones, 77% seen once. Sequenced material: PBMCs. These receptors were collected from a woman in her thirties or forties in good health and CMV-seronegative.

This clone was seen only a few times. The junction departs from germline at one end; a sequencing error may be responsible. The rearrangement uses TRBV25-1 and TRBJ1-1, with 7 bases aligning to TRBD1. The CDR3 covers 15 residues. Germline CDR1 is MGHDK and CDR2 is SYGVNS. In nucleotides, the CDR3 is TGTGCCAGCAATGAACAGGGGAAATCAGGCACTGAAGCTTTCTTT. Translating gives CASNEQGKSGTEAFF.

The chain joins TRBV6-1 to TRBJ1-6; 7 bases line up with TRBD1. This CDR3 is built from 14 residues. The germline V gene has CDR1 MNHNS and CDR2 SASEGT. With 7 bases clipped from V and 6 bases from J, the junction kept 6 bases outside the gene matches. The CDR3 coding sequence is TGTGCCAGCACCCCGGACAGGTTTAATTCACCCCTCCACTTT. This sequence encodes CASTPDRFNSPLHF.

The chain carries TRBV19 and TRBJ2-3, with D maybe TRBD2 (5 bases). The CDR3 is made up of 16 amino acids. The ends were cut back, 0 bases at V and 4 bases at J, with 14 bases in the middle. In germline, CDR1 is LNHDA, CDR2 SQIVND (reference sequence). The CDR3 coding sequence is TGTGCCAGTAGTATAGATGAGACTATCGGGCCAGATACGCAGTATTTT. Amino acids: CASSIDETIGPDTQYF.

The genes are TRBV5-1 and TRBJ2-5; 14 bases align to TRBD2. Germline assignment: CDR1 SGHRS and CDR2 YFSETQ. CDR3 length equals 16 residues. The J segment lost 2 bases and the V segment lost 4 bases, leaving 4 bases of the junction unmatched. This CDR3 is CASSPGLAGDQETQYF. The CDR3 DNA sequence: TGCGCCAGCAGCCCGGGACTAGCGGGGGATCAAGAGACCCAGTACTTC.

The rearrangement joins TRBV6-1 to TRBJ1-4; TRBD1 is a possible D gene (5 bases). V lost 7 bases and J 7 bases, leaving 19 bases between the germline ends. This CDR3 contains 15 residues. Germline V gene sequence: CDR1 MNHNS, CDR2 SASEGT. CDR3 protein: CASNTEGAGGEKLFF. The DNA for the CDR3 is TGTGCCAGCAACACCGAAGGGGCCGGGGGTGAAAAACTGTTTTTT.

A single count supports this clone. The J gene is TRBJ2-1, the V gene TRBV6-5, with 7 bases that match TRBD1. With 4 bases clipped from V and 0 bases from J, the junction kept 0 bases outside the gene matches. This CDR3 contains 14 residues. Germline loops: CDR1 MNHEY, CDR2 SVGAGI. The CDR3 nucleotides are TGTGCCAGCAGTTGGGACAGCTCCTACAATGAGCAGTTCTTC. This codes for CASSWDSSYNEQFF.

V and J are TRBV7-6 and TRBJ1-1; no clear D. The CDR3 is 14 amino acids. The V gene lost 0 bases and the J gene lost 1 base, with 6 bases spanning the gap. Germline loops: CDR1 SGHVS, CDR2 FNYEAQ. CDR3 amino acids: CASSLAPGNTEAFF. The CDR3 coding sequence is TGTGCCAGCAGCTTAGCACCGGGGAACACTGAAGCTTTCTTT. The full variable domain, in which reference TRBV7-6 and TRBJ1-1 provide the parts outside the CDR3, is GAGVSQSPRYKVTKRGQDVALRCDPISGHVSLYWYRQALGQGPEFLTYFNYEAQQDKSGLPNDRFSAERPEGSISTLTIQRTEQRDSAMYRCASSLAPGNTEAFFGQGTRLTVV.

This clone was observed a few times. Other DNA variants within this sample encode the same CDR3. The gene calls are TRBV4-1 and TRBJ1-2; D possibly corresponds to TRBD1 (6 bases). This CDR3 spans 14 amino acids. Germline V gene data show CDR1 as MGHRA and CDR2 as YSYEKL. V was pared by 0 bases and J by 11 bases, with 16 bases between. The CDR3 spells CASSQDSGTFGYTF. Written as DNA, the CDR3 is TGCGCCAGCAGCCAAGACTCAGGGACATTCGGTTACACCTTC.

The CDR3 DNA is TGTGCCAGCTCACCTCGGACAGGGCGGCAAGAGACCCAGTACTTC. Translated, it gives CASSPRTGRQETQYF. The rearrangement links TRBV18 to TRBJ2-5; 8 bases line up with TRBD1. Germline-derived CDR1 and CDR2 are KGHSH and LQKENI. The CDR3 totals 15 residues. With V trimmed by 3 bases and J by 2 bases, 5 bases remained unmatched.

The J gene is TRBJ2-2, the V gene TRBV6-4; a possible D gene is TRBD2 (5 bases). There are 13 residues in the CDR3. Trimming took off 5 bases at V and 3 bases at J, with 7 bases between the two ends. Germline V gives CDR1 MRHNA, CDR2 SNTAGT. The CDR3 spells CASSLRDTGELFF. The CDR3 DNA reads as TGTGCCAGCAGTTTGAGGGACACCGGGGAGCTGTTTTTT.

The chain carries TRBV7-9 and TRBJ2-7; D not resolved. Germline V gene data show CDR1 as SEHNR and CDR2 as FQNEAQ (reference sequence). V was pared by 1 base and J by 9 bases, with 19 bases between. This CDR3 region has 15 residues. CDR3 protein: CASSLVRTVRDRQYF. As DNA, the CDR3 is TGTGCCAGCAGCTTAGTTCGCACAGTACGCGATCGGCAGTACTTC.

This chain connects TRBV7-9 to TRBJ2-3; a possible D gene is TRBD1 (5 bases). This CDR3 comprises 14 residues. Germline CDR1 is SEHNR and CDR2 is FQNEAQ (reference sequence). V gave up 8 bases and J gave up 6 bases, with 18 bases separating them. The CDR3 DNA reads as TGTGCCAGCGATTTACAGGAAAGGTCCGATACGCAGTATTTT. It translates to CASDLQERSDTQYF.

The genes are TRBV25-1 and TRBJ1-2, with a possible D match to TRBD1 (6 bases). Germline CDR1 and CDR2: MGHDK and SYGVNS. The CDR3 has 17 amino acids. Trimming removed 1 base at V and 8 bases at J, with 23 bases between. CDR3 sequence reads: CASSESGGGQSIGGYTF. CDR3 nucleotides: TGTGCCAGCAGTGAATCGGGTGGAGGACAGTCGATCGGAGGCTACACCTTC.

The DNA of the CDR3 is TGTGCCAGCAGACCGGGAGACCAGGTTTCACCCCTCCACTTT. Its protein is CASRPGDQVSPLHF. The gene calls are TRBV5-4 and TRBJ1-6; D is unclear. The CDR3 totals 14 residues. V lost 5 bases and J lost 9, with 15 bases in between. Per germline, CDR1 SGHNT and CDR2 YYREEE (reference sequence). The complete variable domain, with remaining parts taken from reference TRBV5-4 and TRBJ1-6, reads ETGVTQSPTHLIKTRGQQVTLRCSSQSGHNTVSWYQQALGQGPQFIFQYYREEENGRGNFPPRFSGLQFPNYSSELNVNALELDDSALYLCASRPGDQVSPLHFGNGTRLTVT.

The V call is TRBV27, the J call TRBJ2-3; TRBD2 agrees at 8 bases. Unmatched junction bases numbered 10, after V lost 6 bases and J lost 2 bases. Germline CDR1 MNHEY, CDR2 SMNVEV (reference sequence). The length of the CDR3 is 16 residues. CDR3 sequence reads: CASSPRGGALTDTQYF. Here the CDR3 DNA reads TGTGCCAGCAGCCCCCGGGGGGGAGCCCTCACAGATACGCAGTATTTT.

V usage is TRBV18 and J usage is TRBJ1-1; a possible D gene is TRBD1 (5 bases). CDR1 and CDR2 from the germline V gene are KGHSH and LQKENI. The ends were cut back, 1 base at V and 4 bases at J, with 7 bases in the middle. The CDR3 has 13 amino acids. The CDR3 loop reads CASSPRGPTEAFF. In nucleotides, the CDR3 is TGTGCCAGCTCACCACGGGGCCCCACTGAAGCTTTCTTT. Full variable domain (remainder filled in from reference TRBV18 and TRBJ1-1): NAGVMQNPRHLVRRRGQEARLRCSPMKGHSHVYWYRQLPEEGLKFMVYLQKENIIDESGMPKERFSAEFPKEGPSILRIQQVVRGDSAAYFCASSPRGPTEAFFGQGTRLTVV.

This clone was observed a few times. V gene TRBV10-3 combines with J gene TRBJ2-7, with TRBD1 as a possible D gene (6 bases). V was trimmed by 5 bases and J by 4 bases, leaving 9 bases between them. This CDR3 has 12 residues. Germline V CDR1 and CDR2: ENHRY, SYGVKD. CDR3 in amino acids: CAISWTVYEQYF. The CDR3 DNA is TGTGCCATCAGTTGGACAGTTTACGAGCAGTACTTC.

The rearrangement links TRBV30 to TRBJ2-5, with 11 bases identical to TRBD1. The CDR3 covers 16 residues. With V trimmed by 0 bases and J by 9 bases, 12 bases remained unmatched. The germline V gene has CDR1 GTSNPN and CDR2 SVGIG (reference sequence). DNA for the CDR3: TGTGCCTGGAGTGTAGGACCCGGGGACAGGGGGGCGGCCCAGTACTTC. Protein sequence: CAWSVGPGDRGAAQYF.

This clone occurred a few times. The chain couples TRBV5-6 to TRBJ2-1, with TRBD1 as a possible D gene (5 bases). The CDR3 has 15 amino acids. Germline loops: CDR1 SGHDT, CDR2 YYEEEE. The germline V and J ends were trimmed by 0 bases and 3 bases, with 10 bases remaining between them. The CDR3 loop is CASSLARQLYNEQFF. The CDR3 DNA sequence: TGTGCCAGCAGCTTGGCCCGACAGCTCTACAATGAGCAGTTCTTC.

The chain combines TRBV5-4 with TRBJ2-7; 7 bases line up with TRBD2. There are 13 residues in the CDR3. Germline V gives CDR1 SGHNT, CDR2 YYREEE (reference sequence). Losses at the gene ends were 7 bases for V and 6 bases for J; bases not matched to a gene: 10. DNA of the CDR3: TGTGCCAGCGGGTCTGGACTAGTCGCCGAGCAGTACTTC. This codes for CASGSGLVAEQYF. The full variable domain, its missing parts supplied by reference TRBV5-4 and TRBJ2-7, is ETGVTQSPTHLIKTRGQQVTLRCSSQSGHNTVSWYQQALGQGPQFIFQYYREEENGRGNFPPRFSGLQFPNYSSELNVNALELDDSALYLCASGSGLVAEQYFGPGTRLTVT.

V usage is TRBV2 and J usage is TRBJ2-5; D might be TRBD1 (7 bases). The germline V and J ends were trimmed by 1 base and 5 bases, with 14 bases remaining between them. This CDR3 is built from 15 residues. Germline loops: CDR1 SNHLY, CDR2 FYNNEI. CDR3 nucleotides: TGTGCCAGCAGTGAAGGTGGAGGGGGCAGGGAGACCCAGTACTTC. Its protein is CASSEGGGGRETQYF.

This clone was picked up one time. The chain carries TRBV5-1 and TRBJ1-3; D is uncertain. Per the germline V gene, CDR1 is SGHRS and CDR2 is YFSETQ. The length of the CDR3 is 16 residues. V lost 3 bases to trimming and J lost 4 bases, with 17 bases between them. The CDR3 is CASSSTPPGEGNTIYF. In DNA form, the CDR3 reads TGCGCCAGCAGCTCGACCCCTCCGGGAGAGGGAAACACCATATATTTT.

The J gene is TRBJ1-2, the V gene TRBV2; D perhaps matches TRBD1 (5 bases). The germline V and J ends were trimmed by 6 bases and 5 bases, with 22 bases remaining between them. CDR3 length: 16 amino acids. Per germline, CDR1 SNHLY and CDR2 FYNNEI. The CDR3 spells CASSHDTGVTDYGYTF. The DNA for the CDR3 is TGTGCCAGCAGCCACGATACGGGCGTGACAGATTATGGCTACACCTTC.

The J gene is TRBJ1-1, the V gene TRBV5-1; TRBD1 agrees at 7 bases. The CDR3 contains 13 residues. Germline assignment: CDR1 SGHRS and CDR2 YFSETQ. The V segment lost 6 bases and the J segment 3 bases; nucleotides outside the gene matches: 5. The CDR3, as DNA: TGCGCCAGCACAGGGGGGCGGGACACTGAAGCTTTCTTT. Residues: CASTGGRDTEAFF.